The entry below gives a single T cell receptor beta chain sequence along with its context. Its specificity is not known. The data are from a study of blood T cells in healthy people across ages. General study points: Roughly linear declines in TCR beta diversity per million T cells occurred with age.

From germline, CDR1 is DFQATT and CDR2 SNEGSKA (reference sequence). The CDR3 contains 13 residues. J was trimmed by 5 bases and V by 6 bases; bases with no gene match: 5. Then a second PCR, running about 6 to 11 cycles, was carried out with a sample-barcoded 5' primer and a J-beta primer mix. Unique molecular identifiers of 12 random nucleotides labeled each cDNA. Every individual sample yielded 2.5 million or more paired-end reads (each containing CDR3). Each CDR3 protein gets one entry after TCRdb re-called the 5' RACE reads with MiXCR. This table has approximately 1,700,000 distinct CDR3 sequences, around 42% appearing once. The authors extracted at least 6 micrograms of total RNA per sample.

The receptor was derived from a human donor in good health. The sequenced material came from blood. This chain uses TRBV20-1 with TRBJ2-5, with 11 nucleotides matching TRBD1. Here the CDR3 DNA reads TGCAGTGCAGAGGACAGGGGGCATGAGACCCAGTACTTC. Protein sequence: CSAEDRGHETQYF.